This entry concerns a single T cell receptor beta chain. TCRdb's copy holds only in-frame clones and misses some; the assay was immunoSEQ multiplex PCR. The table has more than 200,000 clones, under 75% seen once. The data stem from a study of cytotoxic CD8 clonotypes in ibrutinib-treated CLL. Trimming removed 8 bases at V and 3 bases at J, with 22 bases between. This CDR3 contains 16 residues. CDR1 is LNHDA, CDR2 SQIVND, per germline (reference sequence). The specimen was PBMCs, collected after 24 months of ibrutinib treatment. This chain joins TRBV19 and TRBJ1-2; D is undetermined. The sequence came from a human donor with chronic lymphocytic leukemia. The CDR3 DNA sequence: TGTGCCAGTTCGGCTTCTGGGATCTCATTGCACTATGGCTACACCTTC. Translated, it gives CASSASGISLHYGYTF.